These 26 T cell receptor beta chains were sequenced from one sample in a study of human thymus T cells. Assay: immunoSEQ multiplex PCR; the TCRdb copy retains only in-frame clones and omits some. The sample has 35,000 to 55,000 clones, about 94% seen once. Sequenced sample: blood. Receptors were obtained from a boy in the first two years of life with a congenital heart defect but otherwise immunologically healthy.

The CDR3 DNA reads TGTGCCAGCAGTTTAGGGCCTGCAACTAATGAAAAACTGTTTTTT. Its translation: CASSLGPATNEKLFF. The chain is built from TRBV27 and TRBJ1-4; no definite D call. The germline V gene has CDR1 MNHEY and CDR2 SMNVEV (reference sequence). There are 15 residues in the CDR3. Trimming stripped 2 bases from V and 0 bases from J, with 7 bases between.

In DNA, the CDR3 is TGTGCTAGTGGTTTGGTAGGGACAGGGGGCTACGAGCAGTACTTC. Protein: CASGLVGTGGYEQYF. This chain links TRBV12-5 with TRBJ2-7, with 11 bases that match TRBD1. With 0 bases clipped from V and 3 bases from J, the junction kept 1 base outside the gene matches. The CDR3 covers 15 residues. CDR1 is LGHNT, CDR2 FRNRAP, per germline.

Written as DNA, the CDR3 is TGTGCCAGCAGCTTGCGGGGGAGAACCACAGATACGCAGTATTTT. Translated, it gives CASSLRGRTTDTQYF. The chain combines TRBV11-2 with TRBJ2-3; the match to TRBD2 covers 7 bases. Germline CDR1 is SGHAT and CDR2 is FQNNGV. The trim removed 3 bases at V and 2 bases at J, leaving 5 bases unmatched. The CDR3 has 15 amino acids.

The CDR3 protein is CASSTGTGWDNQPQHF. The CDR3 coding sequence is TGTGCCAGCAGTACGGGGACAGGTTGGGATAATCAGCCCCAGCATTTT. The V gene is TRBV28, the J gene TRBJ1-5; 8 nucleotides agree with TRBD1. This CDR3 comprises 16 residues. Looked up from germline, CDR1 is MDHEN and CDR2 is SYDVKM. Losses at the gene ends were 5 bases for V and 4 bases for J; bases not matched to a gene: 10.

The rearrangement joins TRBV11-3 to TRBJ1-2; D gene unclear. The CDR3 spans 12 residues. CDR1 SGHNT and CDR2 YENEEA come from the germline V gene. With 1 base removed from V and 3 bases from J, the gap between germline ends came to 3 bases. In DNA form, the CDR3 reads TGTGCCAGCAGCTTAGGGGACTATGGCTACACCTTC. Translating gives CASSLGDYGYTF.

The count of this clone is one. V and J are TRBV5-5 and TRBJ2-7; 8 nucleotides match TRBD2. There are 16 residues in the CDR3. Germline trimming cut 5 bases from V and 6 bases from J; bases unmatched to any gene: 16. Germline CDR1 reads SGHKS; CDR2 reads YYEKEE (reference sequence). This CDR3 is CASRFQLVAGFREQYF. The CDR3 DNA sequence: TGTGCCAGCAGGTTCCAGTTGGTAGCGGGGTTCCGCGAGCAGTACTTC.

The V and J genes are TRBV5-6 and TRBJ2-2, with D possibly TRBD1 on 5 matching bases. The CDR3 is 16 amino acids. Germline CDR1 reads SGHDT; CDR2 reads YYEEEE. The V gene lost 0 bases and the J gene lost 4 bases, with 13 bases spanning the gap. The CDR3 bases are TGTGCCAGCAGCTTGGTCACGACAGTCCGCACCGGGGAGCTGTTTTTT. Translation gives CASSLVTTVRTGELFF.

The chain employs TRBV27 and TRBJ1-3; 8 nucleotides align to TRBD1. With V trimmed by 5 bases and J by 8 bases, 5 bases remained unmatched. Germline values: CDR1 MNHEY, CDR2 SMNVEV (reference sequence). CDR3 length: 13 amino acids. The CDR3 sequence: CASSIYRGDTIYF. DNA of the CDR3: TGTGCCAGCAGTATCTACAGGGGGGACACCATATATTTT.

This CDR3 reads CASSFSENTEAFF. The DNA for the CDR3 is TGTGCCAGCAGCTTTTCAGAGAACACTGAAGCTTTCTTT. The chain has TRBV7-2 and TRBJ1-1; D gene unclear. Germline V gene data show CDR1 as SGHTA and CDR2 as FQGNSA. This CDR3 has 13 amino acids. V was shortened by 3 bases and J by 1 base, with 6 bases between the two germline ends.

Remarks on this clone: One end of the junction fails to match germline, which may point to a read error. The V call is TRBV10-3, the J call TRBJ2-7; the match to TRBD1 covers 7 bases. Germline V gene sequence: CDR1 ENHRY, CDR2 SYGVKD. This CDR3 comprises 12 residues. Here the CDR3 reads CAVGDRGYEQYF. The DNA of the CDR3 is TGCGCTGTGGGGGACAGAGGCTACGAGCAGTACTTC.

The rearrangement links TRBV28 to TRBJ1-2, with 7 nucleotides matching TRBD1. Germline V gene sequence: CDR1 MDHEN, CDR2 SYDVKM. The V and J ends lost 8 bases and 8 bases, in that order; junction bases with no gene match: 14. The CDR3 totals 14 residues. CDR3 residues: CASRKTGIIGGYTF. The CDR3 DNA reads TGTGCCAGCCGAAAGACAGGGATAATAGGCGGCTACACCTTC.

This clone was counted once. The V call is TRBV9, the J call TRBJ2-3; weak D call: TRBD1 (7 bases). Germline CDR1 and CDR2: SGDLS and YYNGEE. This CDR3 region has 13 residues. Trimming removed 4 bases from V and 8 bases from J, with 14 bases in between. In DNA, the CDR3 is TGTGCCAGCAGCCCCCAGGGGGGAGGTACGCAGTATTTT. This sequence encodes CASSPQGGGTQYF. The full variable domain, with the rest looked up from reference TRBV9 and TRBJ2-3, is DSGVTQTPKHLITATGQRVTLRCSPRSGDLSVYWYQQSLDQGLQFLIQYYNGEERAKGNILERFSAQQFPDLHSELNLSSLELGDSALYFCASSPQGGGTQYFGPGTRLTVL.

DNA of the CDR3: TGTGCCAGCAGCACTCGACAGGGAATTAGCTCCTACAATGAGCAGTTCTTC. The encoded protein is CASSTRQGISSYNEQFF. V is TRBV7-2 and J is TRBJ2-1, with 7 bases identical to TRBD1. The J segment lost 0 bases and the V segment lost 5 bases, leaving 10 bases of the junction unmatched. The CDR3 spans 17 residues. Germline V gene sequence: CDR1 SGHTA, CDR2 FQGNSA.

This chain connects TRBV7-9 to TRBJ1-2; no clear D. Deletions cut 2 bases from V and 5 bases from J, with 9 bases between. This CDR3 region has 13 residues. Per germline, CDR1 SEHNR and CDR2 FQNEAQ (reference sequence). The chain's CDR3 is CASSLRVSYGYTF. In DNA, the CDR3 is TGTGCCAGCAGCTTAAGGGTCTCTTATGGCTACACCTTC.

The V gene is TRBV6-1, the J gene TRBJ1-5; no firm D call. V was trimmed by 6 bases and J by 3 bases, leaving 15 bases between them. Per the germline V gene, CDR1 is MNHNS and CDR2 is SASEGT. The CDR3 contains 15 residues. The CDR3 sequence: CASSQLGEYNQPQHF. The DNA for the CDR3 is TGTGCCAGCAGCCAGCTCGGCGAGTACAATCAGCCCCAGCATTTT.

The table lists this clone with a count of one. Other DNA sequences in the sample encode the same CDR3. The chain is built from TRBV18 and TRBJ2-5, with D unresolved. The CDR3 totals 11 residues. CDR1 and CDR2 (germline): KGHSH, LQKENI. The V and J ends lost 6 bases and 2 bases respectively, with 4 bases between them. The CDR3 coding sequence is TGTGCCAGCTCTCTACAAGAGACCCAGTACTTC. Its protein is CASSLQETQYF.

This clone showed up just a few times. This chain joins TRBV4-2 and TRBJ1-4, with D perhaps matching TRBD1 (5 bases). This CDR3 is built from 15 residues. Germline V CDR1 and CDR2: LGHNA, YNFKEQ. The V end lost 2 bases, the J end lost 5 bases, and 12 bases lay between the germline ends. CDR3 in amino acids: CASSQQTVGNEKLFF. The DNA for the CDR3 is TGTGCCAGCAGCCAACAGACAGTGGGAAATGAAAAACTGTTTTTT.

V is TRBV10-2 and J is TRBJ1-3; D unclear. This CDR3 has 13 amino acids. Trimming shortened V by 4 bases and J by 0 bases, and 4 bases separated the two germline ends. The germline V gene has CDR1 WSHSY and CDR2 SAAADI. The CDR3 DNA reads as TGCGCCAGCAGTGCAGGCTCTGGAAACACCATATATTTT. It codes for CASSAGSGNTIYF.

The rearrangement links TRBV10-3 to TRBJ1-2; 7 bases are a match to TRBD1. The junction had 9 bases not matched to a gene; V was cut back by 4 bases and J by 7 bases. Germline CDR1 reads ENHRY; CDR2 reads SYGVKD. The CDR3 runs 14 residues. CDR3 in amino acids: CAISASPPGGGYTF. The CDR3 bases are TGTGCCATCAGTGCATCCCCCCCAGGGGGTGGCTACACCTTC.

The chain is built from TRBV4-1 and TRBJ2-1, with D perhaps matching TRBD2 (5 bases). The CDR3 extends over 14 amino acids. V lost 8 bases, J lost 4 bases, and 15 bases lay in between. CDR1 is MGHRA and CDR2 is YSYEKL in the germline V gene. The CDR3 DNA is TGCGCCAGCGCAAAAGGACTTATTTACAATGAGCAGTTCTTC. It codes for CASAKGLIYNEQFF.

The chain uses TRBV28 and TRBJ1-5, with unresolved D. V shed 1 base and J shed 7 bases, with 17 bases lying between them. This CDR3 is built from 16 residues. Germline values: CDR1 MDHEN, CDR2 SYDVKM. This CDR3 is CASSLYNRVLGQPQHF. Here the CDR3 DNA reads TGTGCCAGCAGTTTATACAACCGGGTCCTCGGCCAGCCCCAGCATTTT.

The chain joins TRBV4-3 to TRBJ1-2; possible D gene TRBD1, 6 bases. Germline values: CDR1 LGHNA, CDR2 YSLEER. V was clipped by 4 bases and J by 6 bases, with 9 bases between them. The CDR3 spans 12 residues. Here the CDR3 reads CASSLAGDGYTF. CDR3 sequence (DNA): TGCGCCAGCAGCCTAGCAGGGGATGGCTACACCTTC.

CDR3 coding DNA: TGTGCCAGCAGCTTTTCCCCCGACCAAGAGACCCAGTACTTC. Protein: CASSFSPDQETQYF. V is TRBV7-8 and J is TRBJ2-5; D is ambiguous. The V and J ends lost 3 bases and 0 bases respectively, with 8 bases between them. The germline CDR1 and CDR2 sequences are SGHVS and FQNEAQ. This CDR3 is built from 14 residues. The variable domain in full, completed from reference TRBV7-8 and TRBJ2-5, reads GAGVSQSPRYKVAKRGQDVALRCDPISGHVSLFWYQQALGQGPEFLTYFQNEAQLDKSGLPSDRFFAERPEGSVSTLKIQRTQQEDSAVYLCASSFSPDQETQYFGPGTRLLVL.

V and J are TRBV5-1 and TRBJ1-1; no definite D call. The V and J ends lost 0 bases and 4 bases respectively, with 7 bases between them. The CDR3 contains 13 residues. Germline V gene sequence: CDR1 SGHRS, CDR2 YFSETQ. The CDR3 reads CASSLGTVTEAFF. Written as DNA, the CDR3 is TGCGCCAGCAGCTTGGGCACAGTCACTGAAGCTTTCTTT. The complete variable domain, with remaining parts taken from reference TRBV5-1 and TRBJ1-1, reads KAGVTQTPRYLIKTRGQQVTLSCSPISGHRSVSWYQQTPGQGLQFLFEYFSETQRNKGNFPGRFSGRQFSNSRSEMNVSTLELGDSALYLCASSLGTVTEAFFGQGTRLTVV.

The gene calls are TRBV4-1 and TRBJ2-3; a possible D gene is TRBD2 (7 bases). V was trimmed by 1 base and J by 2 bases, leaving 10 bases between them. This CDR3 comprises 15 residues. Germline V CDR1 and CDR2: MGHRA, YSYEKL. CDR3 sequence (DNA): TGCGCCAGCAGCCAAGGGGGGGGGCCCACAGATACGCAGTATTTT. As protein: CASSQGGGPTDTQYF.

The chain has TRBV5-1 and TRBJ2-3, with TRBD2 identical over 13 bases. Germline CDR1 is SGHRS and CDR2 is YFSETQ. The V segment lost 0 bases and the J segment 2 bases; nucleotides outside the gene matches: 9. The CDR3 runs to 19 residues. In DNA form, the CDR3 reads TGCGCCAGCAGCTTGGATGAGACTAGCGGGGGGACCCTCACAGATACGCAGTATTTT. Its protein product is CASSLDETSGGTLTDTQYF.